This TCR beta chain was obtained from a study of spatial heterogeneity in lung cancer. The wider study: Untreated early-stage non-small cell lung cancer patients, roughly 75 in total, were the donors. There were, on average, more than eight raw-read appearances for each unique TCR and UMI combination. Among detected sequences, beta-chain ones consistently exceeded alpha-chain ones in number.

Every TCR cDNA molecule carried a tag that served as a unique molecular identifier. TCRdb re-called the 5' RACE reads with MiXCR, one entry per CDR3 protein. The top ten clones hold over 30% of a sample with approximately 56,000 distinct CDR3 sequences, around 7% of them seen once. Time point specified: blood at routine non-recurrence follow-up after resection. Extraction of whole RNA from tumor, nontumor lung or frozen PBMC preceded unsorted sequencing. This TCR was recovered from a female donor with early-stage non-small cell lung cancer. Sequencing used PBMCs, obtained at follow-up.

CDR3 amino acids: CATIPGGKEANEQFF. The DNA for the CDR3 is TGTGCCACCATCCCCGGCGGGAAGGAAGCCAATGAGCAGTTCTTC. V usage is TRBV28 and J usage is TRBJ2-1, with D tentatively TRBD2 (6 bases). V lost 10 bases to trimming and J lost 6 bases, with 22 bases between them. The germline V gene has CDR1 MDHEN and CDR2 SYDVKM. This CDR3 contains 15 residues. Looking up the rest from reference TRBV28 and TRBJ2-1 gives the full variable domain: DVKVTQSSRYLVKRTGEKVFLECVQDMDHENMFWYRQDPGLGLRLIYFSYDVKMKEKGDIPEGYSVSREKKERFSLILESASTNQTSMYLCATIPGGKEANEQFFGPGTRLTVL.